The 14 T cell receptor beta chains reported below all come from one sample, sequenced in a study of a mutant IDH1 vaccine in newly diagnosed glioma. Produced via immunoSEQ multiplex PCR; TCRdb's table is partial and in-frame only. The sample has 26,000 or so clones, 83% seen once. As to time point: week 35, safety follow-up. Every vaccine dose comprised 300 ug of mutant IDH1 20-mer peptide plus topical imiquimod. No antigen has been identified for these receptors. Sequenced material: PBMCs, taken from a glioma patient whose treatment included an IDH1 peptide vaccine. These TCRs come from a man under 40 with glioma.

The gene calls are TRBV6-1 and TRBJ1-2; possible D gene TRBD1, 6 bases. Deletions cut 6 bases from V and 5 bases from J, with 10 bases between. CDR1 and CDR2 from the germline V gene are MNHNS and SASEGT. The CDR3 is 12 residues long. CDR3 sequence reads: CASRDRVYGYTF. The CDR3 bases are TGTGCCAGCAGGGACAGAGTTTATGGCTACACCTTC.

The CDR3 region is CASSEGGDTEAFF. In DNA form, the CDR3 reads TGTGCCAGCAGTGAAGGGGGAGACACTGAAGCTTTCTTT. The rearrangement links TRBV25-1 to TRBJ1-1; D might be TRBD1 (5 bases). The CDR3 is made up of 13 amino acids. Germline V gene data show CDR1 as MGHDK and CDR2 as SYGVNS. Between the trimmed V and J ends, which lost 2 bases and 3 bases, there was a span of 7 bases.

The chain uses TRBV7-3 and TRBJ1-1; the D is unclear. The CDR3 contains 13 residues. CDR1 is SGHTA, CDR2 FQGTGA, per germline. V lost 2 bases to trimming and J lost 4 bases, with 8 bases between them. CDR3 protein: CASSLFRSTEAFF. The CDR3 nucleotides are TGTGCCAGCAGCTTATTCAGAAGCACTGAAGCTTTCTTT.

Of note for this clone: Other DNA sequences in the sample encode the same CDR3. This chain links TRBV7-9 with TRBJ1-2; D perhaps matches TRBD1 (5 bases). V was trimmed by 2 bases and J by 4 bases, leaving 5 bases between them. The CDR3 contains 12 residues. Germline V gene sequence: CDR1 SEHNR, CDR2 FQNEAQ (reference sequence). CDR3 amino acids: CASSLTGYGYTF. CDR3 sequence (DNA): TGTGCCAGCAGCTTAACAGGCTATGGCTACACCTTC.

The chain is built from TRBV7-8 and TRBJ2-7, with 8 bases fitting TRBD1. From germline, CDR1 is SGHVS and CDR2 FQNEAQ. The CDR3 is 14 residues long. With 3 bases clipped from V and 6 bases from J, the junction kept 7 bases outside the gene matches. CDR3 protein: CASSFDRGLGEQYF. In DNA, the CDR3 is TGTGCCAGCAGCTTCGACAGGGGATTGGGCGAGCAGTACTTC.

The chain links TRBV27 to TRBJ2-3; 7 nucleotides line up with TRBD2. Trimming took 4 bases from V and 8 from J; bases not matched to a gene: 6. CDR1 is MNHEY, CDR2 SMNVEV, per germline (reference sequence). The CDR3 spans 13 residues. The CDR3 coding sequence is TGTGCCAGCAGTTCCCCCTCGGGAGGTACGCAGTATTTT. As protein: CASSSPSGGTQYF.

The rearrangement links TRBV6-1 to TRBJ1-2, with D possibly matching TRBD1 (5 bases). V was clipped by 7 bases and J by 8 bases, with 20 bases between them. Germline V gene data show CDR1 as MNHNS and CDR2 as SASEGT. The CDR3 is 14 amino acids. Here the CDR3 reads CASNPPGRLGGYTF. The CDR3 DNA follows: TGTGCCAGCAACCCTCCGGGACGACTGGGGGGCTACACCTTC.

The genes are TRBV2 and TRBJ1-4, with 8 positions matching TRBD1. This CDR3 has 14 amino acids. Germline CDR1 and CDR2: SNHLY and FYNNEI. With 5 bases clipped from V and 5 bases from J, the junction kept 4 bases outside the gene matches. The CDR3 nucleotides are TGTGCCAGCAGTTGGCAGGGGGCAAATGAAAAACTGTTTTTT. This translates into CASSWQGANEKLFF.

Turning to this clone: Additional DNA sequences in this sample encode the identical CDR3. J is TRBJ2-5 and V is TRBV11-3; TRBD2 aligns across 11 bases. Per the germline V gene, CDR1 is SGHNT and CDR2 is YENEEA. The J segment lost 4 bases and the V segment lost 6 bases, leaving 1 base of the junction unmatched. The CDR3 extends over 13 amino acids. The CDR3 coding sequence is TGTGCCAGCAGTCTAGCGGGAGGAGAGACCCAGTACTTC. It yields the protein CASSLAGGETQYF.

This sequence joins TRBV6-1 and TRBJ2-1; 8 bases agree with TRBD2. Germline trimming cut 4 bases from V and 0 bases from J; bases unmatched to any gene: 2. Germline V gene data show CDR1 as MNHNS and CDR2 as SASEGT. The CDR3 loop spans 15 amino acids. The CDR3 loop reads CASSGGRLSYNEQFF. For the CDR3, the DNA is TGTGCCAGCAGTGGCGGGAGGCTCTCCTACAATGAGCAGTTCTTC.

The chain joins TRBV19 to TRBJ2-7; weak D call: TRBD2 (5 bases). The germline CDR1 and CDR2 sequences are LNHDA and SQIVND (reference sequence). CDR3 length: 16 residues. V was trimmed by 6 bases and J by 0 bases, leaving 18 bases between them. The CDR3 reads CASSIGGLVSSYEQYF. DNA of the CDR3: TGTGCCAGTAGCATTGGAGGTTTGGTGAGCTCCTACGAGCAGTACTTC.

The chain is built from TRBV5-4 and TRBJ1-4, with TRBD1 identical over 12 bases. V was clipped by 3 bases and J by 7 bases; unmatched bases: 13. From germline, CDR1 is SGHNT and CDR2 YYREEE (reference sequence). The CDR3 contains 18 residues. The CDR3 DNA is TGTGCCAGCAGCTGGGGGGACAGGGGGCTTGCTAGTGCTGAAAAACTGTTTTTT. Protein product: CASSWGDRGLASAEKLFF.

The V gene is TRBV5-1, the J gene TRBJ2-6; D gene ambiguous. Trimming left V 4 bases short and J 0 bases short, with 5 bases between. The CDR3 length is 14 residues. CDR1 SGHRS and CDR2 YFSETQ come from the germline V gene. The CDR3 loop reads CASSGVSGANVLTF. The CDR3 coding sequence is TGCGCCAGCAGCGGGGTCTCTGGGGCCAACGTCCTGACTTTC.

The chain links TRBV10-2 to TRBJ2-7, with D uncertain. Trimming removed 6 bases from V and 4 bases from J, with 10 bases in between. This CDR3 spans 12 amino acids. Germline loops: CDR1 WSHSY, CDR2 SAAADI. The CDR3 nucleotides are TGCGCCAGCAGGGGGAAAACTTACGAGCAGTACTTC. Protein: CASRGKTYEQYF.